These T cell receptor beta chains were read from a single sample in a study of blood T cell repertoires in COVID-19. Generated by immunoSEQ multiplex PCR, the TCRdb table keeps only in-frame clones and is missing some. This sample has around 250,000 clones, with around 83% found just once. Sequencing was carried out using peripheral blood. All receptors come from a woman younger than 35 with acute or convalescent COVID-19. Both conserved end residues are part of each CDR3. The D gene is left open where the match is weak. Size tells how often a clone was seen (once, few, many) or the class of an expanded clone, and some rows leave it out.

j_gene | v_gene | d_gene | abundance | CDR3nt | CDR3aa
TRBJ2-1 | TRBV5-1 | - | - | TGCGCCAGCAGCTTGGAAACCGGCACTAAAGATTACAATGAGCAGTTCTTC | CASSLETGTKDYNEQFF
TRBJ2-4 | TRBV6-5 | TRBD2 | once | TGTGCCAGCGGGGCGGGGGTCTTAGACATTCAGTACTTC | CASGAGVLDIQYF
TRBJ2-3 | TRBV5-1 | TRBD1 | - | TGCGCCAGCAGCTCAAACAGGGGGAGCACAGATACGCAGTATTTT | CASSSNRGSTDTQYF
TRBJ2-7 | TRBV9 | TRBD1 | - | TGTGCCAGCAGCGTAGGTGGACAGGGTTTTCACGAGCAGTACTTC | CASSVGGQGFHEQYF
TRBJ1-6 | TRBV2 | TRBD1 | - | TGTGCCAGCCGACAGGGAATAGATTCACCCCTCCACTTT | CASRQGIDSPLHF
TRBJ2-3 | TRBV3-1/TRBV3-2 | - | - | TGTGCCAGCAGCCCTTCTCAGGGTACGCAGTATTTT | CASSPSQGTQYF
TRBJ2-7 | TRBV11-2 | TRBD2 | few | TGTGCCAGCAGCCACGGACTAGCGGGATACTACGAGCAGTACTTC | CASSHGLAGYYEQYF
TRBJ1-2 | TRBV2 | - | - | TGTGCCGGTCGGACAGATAACTATGGCTACACCTTC | CAGRTDNYGYTF
TRBJ2-1 | TRBV19 | TRBD1 | - | TGTGCCAGTAGTACCGACGGGACAGGCGAGCAGTTCTTC | CASSTDGTGEQFF
TRBJ1-1 | TRBV6-5 | - | once | TGTGCCAGCAGTTACTCAAGGCAGGGAAACACTGAAGCTTTCTTT | CASSYSRQGNTEAFF
TRBJ1-2 | TRBV27 | TRBD1 | - | TGTGCCAGCAGTTCAGGGGGCGCAGGGGGCTACACCTTC | CASSSGGAGGYTF
TRBJ2-7 | TRBV18 | TRBD1 | few | TGTGCCAGCTCATCCAGACAGGGGGGCAGCTCCTACGAGCAGTACTTC | CASSSRQGGSSYEQYF
TRBJ1-1 | TRBV29-1 | - | few | TGCAGCGTCTGGACAGCCTCCTCTGAAGCTTTCTTT | CSVWTASSEAFF
TRBJ2-1 | TRBV30 | TRBD2 | few | TGTGCCTGGTTGCCTCCCGGGACTAGCGAAGTAAATGAGCAGTTCTTC | CAWLPPGTSEVNEQFF
TRBJ2-2 | TRBV5-1 | TRBD2 | few | TGCGCCAGCAGCCCACTAGCGGGAGGGCCAATCACCGGGGAGCTGTTTTTT | CASSPLAGGPITGELFF
TRBJ1-2 | TRBV7-3 | - | - | TGTGCCAGCAGCTTAGCAGGCGATGGCTACACCTTC | CASSLAGDGYTF
TRBJ1-5 | TRBV6-7 | - | - | TGTGCCAGCAGTTACCGCACACCTACATCGGGTAAAGAACGGAATCAGCCCCAGCATTTT | CASSYRTPTSGKERNQPQHF
TRBJ1-3 | TRBV2 | TRBD1 | - | TGTGCCAGCAGTCAGAGTCGGGACAGAAAGACTGGAAACACCATATATTTT | CASSQSRDRKTGNTIYF
TRBJ1-2 | TRBV21-1 | - | once | TGTGCCAGCAGCAAGACAGACATTAACTATGGCTACACCTTC | CASSKTDINYGYTF
TRBJ1-6 | TRBV25-1 | - | few | TGTGCCAGCACCCAGGACAGTTTGTGGTCACCCCTCCACTTT | CASTQDSLWSPLHF
TRBJ2-5 | TRBV29-1 | TRBD1 | - | TGCAGCGTTGCTGACAGGGGGCGGGGTACCCAGTACTTC | CSVADRGRGTQYF
TRBJ2-1 | TRBV9 | TRBD1 | - | TGTGCCAGCAGCGTAGGGGCAGGGACAGGCTACAATGAGCAGTTCTTC | CASSVGAGTGYNEQFF
TRBJ2-3 | TRBV7-9 | - | - | TGTGCCAGCAGCTTATCTCGTGCGGGTTCAACAGATACGCAGTATTTT | CASSLSRAGSTDTQYF
TRBJ1-2 | TRBV4-3 | TRBD1 | - | TGCGCCAGCAGCCAACAGGGACAGGGGGCGCAGGGGGGCTATGGCTACACCTTC | CASSQQGQGAQGGYGYTF
TRBJ1-5 | TRBV2 | - | - | TGTGCCAGCAGTGAGGGAGTGTCGAGCAATCAGCCCCAGCATTTT | CASSEGVSSNQPQHF
TRBJ2-3 | TRBV28 | TRBD2 | - | TGTGCCAGCAGTTCCCCGTTAGCGGGAGACCTCACAGATACGCAGTATTTT | CASSSPLAGDLTDTQYF
TRBJ1-2 | TRBV27 | - | - | TGTGCCAGCAGTTTTCACAGGCACAGTATCTATGGCTACACCTTC | CASSFHRHSIYGYTF
TRBJ2-5 | TRBV10-3 | TRBD2 | few | TGTGCCATCAGTGCGGGAGGCCAGGGAGAGACCCAGTACTTC | CAISAGGQGETQYF
TRBJ2-3 | TRBV9 | TRBD2 | - | TGTGCCAGCAGCGCCGTCGGACTAGCGGGAGGGCTGGGGGCAGATACGCAGTATTTT | CASSAVGLAGGLGADTQYF
TRBJ2-2 | TRBV9 | - | - | TGTGCCAGCAGCGTAGTAAGCCAGGGCAGTACCGGGGAGCTGTTTTTT | CASSVVSQGSTGELFF
TRBJ1-2 | TRBV4-1 | TRBD1 | - | TGCGCCAGCAGCCATCCCCCGGGACAGGAACTCAGGGGCGGCTACACCTTC | CASSHPPGQELRGGYTF
TRBJ2-1 | TRBV28 | - | many | TGTGCCAGCAGTCTACCAGATAGCGCCGACAATGAGCAGTTCTTC | CASSLPDSADNEQFF
TRBJ2-5 | TRBV28 | - | - | TGTGCCAGCAGTTCAAACGCCTTAACGACAGGTCTCGTGCGGGAGACCCAGTACTTC | CASSSNALTTGLVRETQYF
TRBJ1-1 | TRBV6-5 | - | - | TGTGCCAGCAGCTACCAAATACCGACAGGTCTCACTGAAGCTTTCTTT | CASSYQIPTGLTEAFF
TRBJ1-1 | TRBV5-4 | - | - | TGTGCCAGCAGCTTAGGAGGGTTAGTAACTGAAGCTTTCTTT | CASSLGGLVTEAFF
TRBJ1-4 | TRBV28 | TRBD1 | - | TGTGCCAGCAGCTCGGTTTTACAGGGGGGTAAAACTAATGAAAAACTGTTTTTT | CASSSVLQGGKTNEKLFF
TRBJ2-7 | TRBV20-1 | - | - | TGCAGTGCTAGTGGGACTTCGACCTACGAGCAGTACTTC | CSASGTSTYEQYF
TRBJ1-2 | TRBV3-1/TRBV3-2 | TRBD1 | - | TGTGCCAGCAGCCAAGAGTACAGGGGACATGGCTACACCTTC | CASSQEYRGHGYTF
TRBJ1-1 | TRBV25-1 | TRBD1 | - | TGTGCCAGCTTACCCTCCCCGGGACAGGGGAACACTGAAGCTTTCTTT | CASLPSPGQGNTEAFF
TRBJ2-3 | TRBV7-9 | - | - | TGTGCCAGCAGCTTGAGCGATACGCAGTATTTT | CASSLSDTQYF
TRBJ2-1 | TRBV5-1 | - | - | TGCGCCAGCAGCTTGGATGCCGGGAGCTCCTACAATGAGCAGTTCTTC | CASSLDAGSSYNEQFF
TRBJ1-1 | TRBV7-6 | - | once | TGTGCCAGCAGCTTAGTAGGGGCTGAAGCTTTCTTT | CASSLVGAEAFF
TRBJ2-4 | TRBV7-9 | - | - | TGTGCCAGCAGCTTAACCCGGACAGTGGGCAAAAACATTCAGTACTTC | CASSLTRTVGKNIQYF
TRBJ2-7 | TRBV3-1/TRBV3-2 | - | many | TGTGCCAGCAGCCAAGAACAGGGTTCCTACGAGCAGTACTTC | CASSQEQGSYEQYF
TRBJ2-1 | TRBV27 | TRBD2 | - | TGTGCCAGCAGTCTAGCGGGAGGCACCTACAATGAGCAGTTCTTC | CASSLAGGTYNEQFF
TRBJ1-4 | TRBV7-8 | TRBD1 | - | TGTGCCAGCAGCTTAGAGGGACAGGGGGCGTCGGGTGAAAAACTGTTTTTT | CASSLEGQGASGEKLFF
TRBJ1-2 | TRBV18 | TRBD1 | once | TGTGCCAGCTCGATACTCCGGGACAGGGAAAAGGATGGCTACACCTTC | CASSILRDREKDGYTF
TRBJ2-1 | TRBV11-1 | TRBD2 | - | TGTGCCAGCAGCTTAGGAGGGGCGGGAGAGGGTGAGCAGTTCTTC | CASSLGGAGEGEQFF
TRBJ2-7 | TRBV10-1 | - | few | TGCGCCAGCAGTGTGGGTTTCGGGGGCGAGCAGTACTTC | CASSVGFGGEQYF
TRBJ2-3 | TRBV28 | - | - | TGTGCCAGCAGTTTTACGGACAGTTCGACAGATACGCAGTATTTT | CASSFTDSSTDTQYF
TRBJ2-1 | TRBV18 | - | - | TGTGCCAGCTCACGAGGAGGGGGCCTCGATGAGCAGTTCTTC | CASSRGGGLDEQFF
TRBJ1-2 | TRBV7-9 | TRBD1 | - | TGTGCCAGCAGCCGGAGGGGGGGGGACAGGGTCCCCCTAAACTATGGCTACACCTTC | CASSRRGGDRVPLNYGYTF
TRBJ1-2 | TRBV7-2 | - | - | TGTGCCAGCAACCCGGGCTCGGGCCGGACTGGGTACACCTTC | CASNPGSGRTGYTF
TRBJ1-5 | TRBV7-6 | - | - | TGTGCCAGCAGCTTAGTTGCGGGGCCAAACAATCAGCCCCAGCATTTT | CASSLVAGPNNQPQHF
TRBJ2-7 | TRBV7-8 | TRBD2 | - | TGTGCCAGCAGCTTAGGTCCTAGCGGCTACGAGCAGTACTTC | CASSLGPSGYEQYF
TRBJ2-1 | TRBV7-8 | TRBD2 | - | TGTGCCAGCAGCTCCGGGACTAGTACCAATGAGCAGTTCTTC | CASSSGTSTNEQFF
TRBJ2-1 | TRBV9 | TRBD2 | once | TGTGCCAGCAGCGGTCGACTAGCGGGAACCTACAATGAGCAGTTCTTC | CASSGRLAGTYNEQFF
TRBJ2-7 | TRBV6-5 | - | - | TGTGCCAGCAGTCAGGGGTTCGTCCACGAGCAGTACTTC | CASSQGFVHEQYF
TRBJ2-7 | TRBV27 | TRBD1 | - | TGTGCCAGCAGTTTAGGGTGGGGGACAGGGGGTTTCGAGCAGTACTTC | CASSLGWGTGGFEQYF
TRBJ1-2 | TRBV7-2 | TRBD1 | - | TGTGCCAGCAGCCCCCCCACAGGGGCAAGAGGCTACACCTTC | CASSPPTGARGYTF